Presented here are 23 T cell receptor beta chains from one specimen sequenced in a study of T-cell memory formation after mild COVID-19. From the 5' RACE reads, TCRdb called clonotypes with MiXCR, one entry per CDR3 protein. The sample carries hundreds of thousands of distinct CDR3 sequences, 24% recorded once. The sequenced sample consisted of PBMCs or a T cell subset sorted from them (not recorded which). The receptors here all came from an adult woman who had mild COVID-19 (a few samples of this study predate the infection). Cell type and time point are not known.

This clonotype was observed a handful of times. The J gene is TRBJ2-1, the V gene TRBV11-2; the match to TRBD2 covers 7 bases. V dropped 8 bases and J dropped 1; count of bases not matched to a gene: 11. The germline gives CDR1 SGHAT, CDR2 FQNNGV. This CDR3 contains 16 residues. The CDR3 DNA reads TGTGCCAGCCGACGTCCGGGGAGGGCATCCTACAATGAGCAGTTCTTC. As protein: CASRRPGRASYNEQFF.

The sample holds a few counts of this clonotype. The rearrangement joins TRBV6-2 or TRBV6-3 to TRBJ1-2; D may be TRBD1 (5 bases). V lost 0 bases, J lost 2 bases, and 13 bases lay in between. Per the germline V gene, CDR1 is MNHEY and CDR2 is SVGEGT. This CDR3 has 16 residues. The CDR3 bases are TGTGCCAGCAGTTACTCGAGCATCTGGGGGAACTATGGCTACACCTTC. Amino acids: CASSYSSIWGNYGYTF.

The table lists this clonotype with a few counts. The chain combines TRBV11-2 with TRBJ2-3, with TRBD2 matching 7 bases. This CDR3 is built from 11 residues. Looked up from germline, CDR1 is SGHAT and CDR2 is FQNNGV. With 4 bases clipped from V and 14 bases from J, the junction kept 6 bases outside the gene matches. The CDR3 here is CASSSTSYRYF. The CDR3 DNA sequence: TGTGCCAGCAGCTCGACTAGCTACCGGTATTTT.

The CDR3 sequence: CASSEGYRGNTIYF. The CDR3 DNA sequence: TGTGCCAGCAGTGAAGGATACAGGGGAAACACCATATATTTT. The chain recombines TRBV2 with TRBJ1-3; TRBD1 is a possible D gene (5 bases). The ends were cut back, 1 base at V and 4 bases at J, with 8 bases in the middle. This CDR3 is 14 amino acids long. The V gene's germline CDR1 is SNHLY and CDR2 FYNNEI.

Only a few counts were recorded for this clonotype. This chain connects TRBV5-5 to TRBJ2-1, with a possible D match to TRBD2 (5 bases). Germline V lookup: CDR1 SGHKS, CDR2 YYEKEE (reference sequence). This CDR3 has 14 amino acids. The V end lost 4 bases, the J end lost 8 bases, and 16 bases lay between the germline ends. DNA for the CDR3: TGTGCCAGCAGCCCCCGTTGGACTCGGGATGAGCAGTTCTTC. Translated, it gives CASSPRWTRDEQFF.

In this sample, this clonotype turned up a few times. V gene TRBV15 combines with J gene TRBJ1-1, with TRBD1 identical over 8 bases. CDR1 and CDR2 (germline): LNHNV, YYDKDF (reference sequence). The V and J ends lost 3 bases and 6 bases, in that order; junction bases with no gene match: 9. CDR3 size: 15 residues. The CDR3 is CATSRADRGRSEAFF. In DNA, the CDR3 is TGTGCCACCAGCAGGGCAGACAGGGGAAGGTCTGAAGCTTTCTTT.

The rearrangement joins TRBV7-8 to TRBJ2-1; no reliable D call. The CDR3 totals 12 residues. CDR1 is SGHVS, CDR2 FQNEAQ, per germline. Trimming cost V 5 bases and J 7 bases, with 9 bases left between them. The CDR3 DNA reads TGTGCCAGCAGCCCATACCCGAATGAGCAGTTCTTC. This translates into CASSPYPNEQFF.

This clonotype was picked up a small number of times. V usage is TRBV20-1 and J usage is TRBJ2-3, with D possibly TRBD2 on 5 matching bases. CDR1 DFQATT and CDR2 SNEGSKA come from the germline V gene (reference sequence). Deletions cut 6 bases from V and 2 bases from J, with 9 bases between. The CDR3 totals 12 residues. The CDR3 DNA is TGCAGTGCCAGACTACTCACAGATACGCAGTATTTT. Translation: CSARLLTDTQYF.

This sequence joins TRBV18 and TRBJ1-2; D might be TRBD1 (5 bases). Per the germline V gene, CDR1 is KGHSH and CDR2 is LQKENI. The CDR3 runs 14 residues. V gave up 6 bases and J gave up 2 bases, with 13 bases separating them. The CDR3, as DNA: TGTGCCAGCTCGGAAGCAGGGAACAACTATGGCTACACCTTC. Residues: CASSEAGNNYGYTF.

This clonotype came up a few times. The chain combines TRBV12-3 or TRBV12-4 with TRBJ2-5, with 10 nucleotides matching TRBD2. The J segment lost 4 bases and the V segment lost 5 bases, leaving 13 bases of the junction unmatched. The CDR3 is made up of 17 amino acids. The CDR3 protein is CASSPGLAPVRGETQYF. Here the CDR3 DNA reads TGTGCCAGCAGTCCGGGACTAGCGCCGGTCAGGGGAGAGACCCAGTACTTC.

This clonotype has only a few counts. The rearrangement links TRBV9 to TRBJ2-6; no reliable D call. The CDR3 covers 15 residues. Germline V lookup: CDR1 SGDLS, CDR2 YYNGEE. V lost 2 bases to trimming and J lost 0 bases, with 6 bases between them. CDR3 bases: TGTGCCAGCAGCGTTTGGGACTCTGGGGCCAACGTCCTGACTTTC. Protein sequence: CASSVWDSGANVLTF.

The table lists this clonotype with a few counts. The chain has TRBV15 and TRBJ2-3; the D gene could be TRBD1 or TRBD2 (5 bases each). Germline V gives CDR1 LNHNV, CDR2 YYDKDF (reference sequence). The ends were cut back, 0 bases at V and 7 bases at J, with 8 bases in the middle. This CDR3 contains 13 residues. The CDR3 protein is CATSREGRHTQYF. DNA of the CDR3: TGTGCCACCAGCAGAGAGGGACGTCATACGCAGTATTTT.

The table lists this clonotype with a few counts. The genes are TRBV7-9 and TRBJ2-7, with TRBD1 matching over 9 bases. The CDR3 runs 16 residues. From germline, CDR1 is SEHNR and CDR2 FQNEAQ (reference sequence). V lost 4 bases, J lost 3 bases, and 10 bases stayed unmatched. The CDR3 sequence: CASSSRGTGSNYEQYF. The DNA for the CDR3 is TGTGCCAGCAGCTCTCGTGGGACAGGGAGTAACTACGAGCAGTACTTC.

This rearrangement joins TRBV7-3 to TRBJ1-2; possibly TRBD1 for D (5 bases). Trimming took off 1 base at V and 5 bases at J, with 11 bases between the two ends. This CDR3 is built from 14 residues. CDR1 and CDR2 from the germline V gene are SGHTA and FQGTGA. The CDR3 region has the DNA TGTGCCAGCAGCTTAAAGGGTAGGGGTTATGGCTACACCTTC. Translated, it gives CASSLKGRGYGYTF.

This clonotype has a count of ten or more. The gene calls are TRBV4-2 and TRBJ2-1; 7 bases align to TRBD2. With V trimmed by 0 bases and J by 4 bases, 3 bases remained unmatched. Germline-derived CDR1 and CDR2 are LGHNA and YNFKEQ. The CDR3 is 15 residues long. DNA of the CDR3: TGTGCCAGCAGCCAAGATGGGACTACTTACAATGAGCAGTTCTTC. Its protein is CASSQDGTTYNEQFF.

The genes are TRBV11-3 and TRBJ2-1; D possibly uses TRBD1 or TRBD2 (5 bases each). CDR3 length: 17 amino acids. Germline V gives CDR1 SGHNT, CDR2 YENEEA. V lost 2 bases and J 4 bases, leaving 18 bases between the germline ends. The CDR3 DNA reads TGTGCCAGCAGCTTACAACGGGGCCACAATTATTACAATGAGCAGTTCTTC. Translating it yields CASSLQRGHNYYNEQFF.

Only a few counts were recorded for this clonotype. The genes are TRBV25-1 and TRBJ2-5; a weak D match, TRBD2 (6 bases). The CDR3 covers 15 residues. Germline CDR1 and CDR2: MGHDK and SYGVNS. V was trimmed by 0 bases and J by 4 bases, leaving 12 bases between them. In DNA form, the CDR3 reads TGTGCCAGCAGTGAATATAGAAGGGGAGGAGAGACCCAGTACTTC. Protein sequence: CASSEYRRGGETQYF.

V is TRBV7-2 and J is TRBJ1-2; D is possibly TRBD1 (5 bases). The ends were cut back, 5 bases at V and 7 bases at J, with 14 bases in the middle. Germline loops: CDR1 SGHTA, CDR2 FQGNSA. The CDR3 contains 13 residues. CDR3 sequence (DNA): TGTGCCAGCAGCCGGGACCGACTTTCTGGCTACACCTTC. Its translation is CASSRDRLSGYTF.

Here the CDR3 DNA reads TGCGCCAGCAGCGATACAGTGGGCGAGCAGTACTTC. Translated, it gives CASSDTVGEQYF. The chain links TRBV5-1 to TRBJ2-7; D remains ambiguous. The CDR3 has 12 amino acids. In germline, CDR1 is SGHRS, CDR2 YFSETQ. Trimming cost V 4 bases and J 6 bases, with 11 bases left between them.

The sample holds many counts of this clonotype. The chain couples TRBV12-3 or TRBV12-4 to TRBJ2-7; tentative D call: TRBD1 (6 bases). Trimming took 4 bases from V and 0 from J, leaving 7 bases between them. This CDR3 contains 13 residues. As DNA, the CDR3 is TGTGCCAGCAGTTCGGACAGCTCCTACGAGCAGTACTTC. It translates to CASSSDSSYEQYF.

The chain uses TRBV5-1 and TRBJ2-2; D gene ambiguous. Germline CDR1 SGHRS, CDR2 YFSETQ. V shed 4 bases and J shed 8 bases, with 12 bases lying between them. The CDR3 consists of 13 residues. The CDR3, as DNA: TGCGCCAGCAGCCTCGCACTACTTGGGGAGCTGTTTTTT. It specifies CASSLALLGELFF.

This clonotype was recorded at least ten times. The gene calls are TRBV7-6 and TRBJ2-3; 7 bases agree with TRBD1. Germline CDR1 is SGHVS and CDR2 is FNYEAQ. There are 15 residues in the CDR3. V gave up 4 bases and J gave up 2 bases; unmatched junction bases: 6. For the CDR3, the DNA is TGTGCCAGCAGCTCGGACAGGCGATCCACAGATACGCAGTATTTT. This gives the protein CASSSDRRSTDTQYF. The variable domain in full, completed from reference TRBV7-6 and TRBJ2-3, reads GAGVSQSPRYKVTKRGQDVALRCDPISGHVSLYWYRQALGQGPEFLTYFNYEAQQDKSGLPNDRFSAERPEGSISTLTIQRTEQRDSAMYRCASSSDRRSTDTQYFGPGTRLTVL.

This rearrangement joins TRBV5-1 to TRBJ2-7, with TRBD1 matching 10 bases. CDR3 length: 15 amino acids. V lost 4 bases, J lost 7 bases, and 11 bases stayed unmatched. Germline V gene lookup returns CDR1 SGHRS and CDR2 YFSETQ. The DNA of the CDR3 is TGCGCCAGCAGCAGCACCGGGACAGGGGTGAGGGAGCAGTACTTC. Protein product: CASSSTGTGVREQYF. The variable domain in full, completed from reference TRBV5-1 and TRBJ2-7, reads KAGVTQTPRYLIKTRGQQVTLSCSPISGHRSVSWYQQTPGQGLQFLFEYFSETQRNKGNFPGRFSGRQFSNSRSEMNVSTLELGDSALYLCASSSTGTGVREQYFGPGTRLTVT.